This T cell receptor beta chain was retrieved from a study of T cells in Graves' hyperthyroidism and ophthalmopathy. Study observations and caveats: Ophthalmopathy could be told apart from stable hyperthyroidism with a 13 V-J model.

Exclusion of a patient resulted from uncontrolled infection, other autoimmune disease, pregnancy or lactation. The authors obtained PBMCs from over 8.5 ml of fresh peripheral blood. The CDR3 consists of 12 residues. Concerning this clonotype itself: Its antigen is undetermined. This may be a read error, as it is one base from a much larger clone.

TCR beta CDR3 region amplification was performed from RNA transcripts. Researchers ran a first-round RT-PCR on the TCR CDR3 using the HTBI primer set. TCRdb recomputed calls from the multiplex PCR reads with MiXCR, one row per CDR3 protein. Here the sample spans some 690,000 distinct CDR3 sequences, 17% being singletons. The V and J genes are TRBV12-3 or TRBV12-4 and TRBJ2-1, with D unresolved. Source material: blood. The TCR comes from a man between 45 and 60 years old with Graves' hyperthyroidism. This CDR3 reads CAGSSATVTQFF. The CDR3 coding sequence is TGTGCCGGCAGTTCGGCGACCGTTACGCAGTTCTTC.